The clone carrying this TCR beta chain was recorded many times. The data originate from a study of low-dose radiotherapy and immunotherapy resistance in tumors. In the study overall: Nivolumab was given to patients as a 240 mg flat dose every two weeks, and ipilimumab at 1 mg/kg every six weeks. Both were delivered intravenously.

Primers used for first-strand cDNA, a TRAV- and TRBV-specific set, covered both alpha and beta chains. TCR amplification used 20 to 25 PCR cycles, a constant-region primer and a V-primer adapter. Using its own MiXCR run on the reads, TCRdb lists one record per CDR3 protein. The sample contains under 75,000 distinct CDR3 sequences, approximately 22% of which appear only once. Germline V CDR1 and CDR2: LNHDA, SQIVND (reference sequence). This CDR3 region has 14 residues. The V and J ends lost 7 bases and 1 base respectively, with 11 bases between them. As to time point: after trial treatment. Treatment given: LDRT plus nivolumab, ipilimumab, low-dose cyclophosphamide and aspirin (RACIN trial).

The rearrangement uses TRBV19 and TRBJ1-5; D may be TRBD1 (5 bases). This receptor was obtained from a male donor with prostate cancer. The source was PBMCs, collected after low-dose radiotherapy plus immunotherapy. In DNA, the CDR3 is TGTGCCAGTAAAGGAGGGGTGAGCAATCAGCCCCAGCATTTT. It encodes CASKGGVSNQPQHF.